The 14 T cell receptor beta chains below all came from one sample that was sequenced in a study of cytomegalovirus exposure and HLA in healthy donors. PCR amplification relied on 60 Vbeta primers (plus 13 Jbeta primers). Libraries were prepared by immunoSEQ multiplex PCR; TCRdb keeps only in-frame clonotypes and omits some of them. This table has 85,000 to 130,000 clones, around three quarters appearing once. The specimen was PBMCs. These receptors came from a woman between 18 and 29 years old in good health and CMV-seropositive.

CDR3 in amino acids: CASSRGTTQREAQHF. The CDR3 DNA is TGTGCCAGCAGCCGCGGGACGACCCAGAGGGAAGCCCAGCATTTT. This sequence joins TRBV13 and TRBJ1-5; D might be TRBD1 (5 bases). The CDR3 is made up of 15 amino acids. Per germline, CDR1 PRHDT and CDR2 FYEKMQ (reference sequence). Trimming shortened V by 5 bases and J by 11 bases, and 22 bases separated the two germline ends.

This clone was observed a handful of times. The V gene is TRBV10-3, the J gene TRBJ1-1, with D maybe TRBD1 (6 bases). Trimming left V 5 bases short and J 5 bases short, with 15 bases between. CDR3 size: 14 residues. Germline-derived CDR1 and CDR2 are ENHRY and SYGVKD. The CDR3 here is CAISPQGTRTEAFF. As DNA, the CDR3 is TGTGCCATCAGTCCACAGGGCACGAGGACTGAAGCTTTCTTT.

The chain combines TRBV19 with TRBJ2-5; 7 nucleotides agree with TRBD1. The germline V gene has CDR1 LNHDA and CDR2 SQIVND (reference sequence). The length of the CDR3 is 15 residues. The junction had 6 bases not matched to a gene; V was cut back by 3 bases and J by 2 bases. This CDR3 is CASSIHRGPQETQYF. CDR3 nucleotides: TGTGCCAGTAGTATTCACAGGGGTCCTCAAGAGACCCAGTACTTC.

This chain uses TRBV10-3 with TRBJ2-7, with 7 bases aligning to TRBD1. Trimming removed 4 bases from V and 3 bases from J; junction bases left unmatched: 6. The CDR3 loop spans 14 amino acids. Germline loops: CDR1 ENHRY, CDR2 SYGVKD. The CDR3 here is CAISGSTGNYEQYF. CDR3 nucleotides: TGTGCCATCAGTGGATCGACAGGGAACTACGAGCAGTACTTC.

This clone was seen once. The chain couples TRBV6-1 to TRBJ2-2; a possible D gene is TRBD2 (6 bases). The germline CDR1 and CDR2 sequences are MNHNS and SASEGT. CDR3 length equals 15 residues. V was cut by 7 bases and J by 6 bases, with 18 bases left in between. CDR3 loop: CASTKGAAGPGELFF. The CDR3 region has the DNA TGTGCCAGCACCAAAGGGGCAGCGGGTCCCGGGGAGCTGTTTTTT.

This rearrangement joins TRBV27 to TRBJ1-5; D gene ambiguous. The CDR3 extends over 12 amino acids. Trimming took 4 bases from V and 5 from J, leaving 6 bases between them. Germline lookup yields CDR1 MNHEY and CDR2 SMNVEV (reference sequence). The CDR3 DNA is TGTGCCAGCAGTTCCCGAGATCAGCCCCAGCATTTT. It codes for CASSSRDQPQHF.

The V call is TRBV15, the J call TRBJ2-5; 8 nucleotides match TRBD2. With V trimmed by 0 bases and J by 4 bases, 7 bases remained unmatched. Germline assignment: CDR1 LNHNV and CDR2 YYDKDF (reference sequence). This CDR3 is 16 amino acids long. The CDR3 DNA is TGTGCCACCAGCAGAGATCAGGCTAGCGGGCGAGAGACCCAGTACTTC. Encoded protein: CATSRDQASGRETQYF.

Here the CDR3 reads CASSRTGYNEQFF. In nucleotides, the CDR3 is TGTGCCAGCAGCCGGACTGGCTACAATGAGCAGTTCTTC. The gene calls are TRBV7-3 and TRBJ2-1, with D maybe TRBD2 (5 bases). V lost 5 bases and J lost 3, with 8 bases in between. This CDR3 is built from 13 residues. Germline lookup yields CDR1 SGHTA and CDR2 FQGTGA.

The V gene is TRBV5-1, the J gene TRBJ2-3; TRBD2 might be the D (6 bases). CDR3 length: 16 amino acids. In germline, CDR1 is SGHRS, CDR2 YFSETQ. Trimming removed 3 bases from V and 3 bases from J, with 17 bases in between. This CDR3 is CASSSGHVADTDTQYF. In nucleotides, the CDR3 is TGCGCCAGCAGCTCAGGACACGTAGCGGATACAGATACGCAGTATTTT.

There are a few counts of this clone. V gene TRBV18 combines with J gene TRBJ2-2, with 7 bases identical to TRBD2. Germline-derived CDR1 and CDR2 are KGHSH and LQKENI. This CDR3 is 16 amino acids long. Trimming at V came to 3 bases and at J to 3 bases, leaving 7 bases not matched to a gene. The CDR3 loop reads CASSPPLAWDTGELFF. DNA for the CDR3: TGTGCCAGCTCACCCCCACTAGCGTGGGACACCGGGGAGCTGTTTTTT.

The V and J genes are TRBV7-3 and TRBJ2-1; 15 positions match TRBD2. CDR3 size: 17 residues. V lost 4 bases to trimming and J lost 3 bases; unmatched junction nucleotides: 4. Germline values: CDR1 SGHTA, CDR2 FQGTGA. This chain's CDR3 is CASSSGLAGGVYNEQFF. As DNA, the CDR3 is TGTGCCAGCAGCTCAGGACTAGCGGGAGGGGTCTACAATGAGCAGTTCTTC.

This clone was recorded only once. V usage is TRBV10-2 and J usage is TRBJ2-7; 7 bases match TRBD1. There are 14 residues in the CDR3. The germline V gene has CDR1 WSHSY and CDR2 SAAADI. The V gene end was trimmed by 8 bases and the J gene end by 1 base; junction bases not matched to a gene: 8. CDR3 region: CASVTGAGSYEQYF. CDR3 coding DNA: TGCGCCAGCGTCACAGGGGCCGGGTCCTACGAGCAGTACTTC.

The chain joins TRBV5-6 to TRBJ2-7; TRBD2 agrees at 7 bases. The CDR3 totals 15 residues. The germline V gene has CDR1 SGHDT and CDR2 YYEEEE. After removal of 3 bases from V and 4 bases from J, the junction contained 10 bases not matched to a gene. The CDR3 region has the DNA TGTGCCAGCAGCTACCCTGGGGGGGATAGGTACGAGCAGTACTTC. Translated: CASSYPGGDRYEQYF.

This clone was seen more than once but under ten times. The gene calls are TRBV28 and TRBJ1-4; maybe TRBD1 (6 bases). Trimming cost V 7 bases and J 0 bases, with 15 bases left between them. Germline V gene data show CDR1 as MDHEN and CDR2 as SYDVKM. The length of the CDR3 is 16 residues. CDR3 protein: CASTPGQLATNEKLFF. The CDR3, as DNA: TGTGCCAGCACCCCCGGACAGTTAGCAACTAATGAAAAACTGTTTTTT.